This TCR beta chain was sequenced during a study of Tregs in tolerant kidney transplant recipients. The repertoire was sequenced with immunoSEQ multiplex PCR; TCRdb's copy has only in-frame clones and lacks some. The sample has around 85,000 clones; less than 95% are singletons. The V segment lost 7 bases and the J segment 5 bases; nucleotides outside the gene matches: 10. The CDR3 is made up of 15 amino acids. CDR1 and CDR2 from the germline V gene are LNHDA and SQIVND (reference sequence). Sample: Tregs from blood, taken before the transplant. This sequence was found in a human donor who received a combined kidney and bone marrow transplant. V is TRBV19 and J is TRBJ1-5, with 8 positions matching TRBD1. CDR3 loop: CASTPGQGPHQPQHF. As DNA, the CDR3 is TGTGCCAGTACCCCAGGACAGGGCCCCCATCAGCCCCAGCATTTT.